What follows describes a single TCR beta chain. Its matching antigen is unknown. PCR amplification relied on 60 Vbeta primers (plus 13 Jbeta primers). The repertoire was sequenced with immunoSEQ multiplex PCR; TCRdb's copy has only in-frame clones and lacks some. The table includes about 140,000 clones, over 60% detected once. This entry is derived from a study of cytomegalovirus exposure and HLA in healthy donors. Regarding the study as a whole: There were over 150 TCR beta chains listed as cytomegalovirus-associated.

The trim removed 2 bases at V and 6 bases at J, leaving 9 bases unmatched. Germline loops: CDR1 SGDLS, CDR2 YYNGEE. The CDR3 length is 15 residues. This clonotype was sampled from a woman aged 55-70 years in good health and CMV-seronegative. The chain couples TRBV9 to TRBJ2-7; TRBD2 agrees at 9 bases. Sequenced: PBMCs. CDR3 in DNA: TGTGCCAGCAGCGTTAGTGCGGGGGGGCATTTCGAGCAGTACTTC. Translation: CASSVSAGGHFEQYF. Full variable domain (rest looked up from reference TRBV9 and TRBJ2-7): DSGVTQTPKHLITATGQRVTLRCSPRSGDLSVYWYQQSLDQGLQFLIQYYNGEERAKGNILERFSAQQFPDLHSELNLSSLELGDSALYFCASSVSAGGHFEQYFGPGTRLTVT.